Below, 10 T cell receptor beta chains from the same sample are listed, as sequenced in a study of PD-1 blockade in mismatch repair-deficient tumors (dated by TCRdb to about 2017). Libraries were constructed by the immunoSEQ multiplex PCR assay. In its TCRdb copy, this immuneACCESS table keeps in-frame sequences only and misses some clones. Where compared with another copy, unresolved V genes explain less than half of these, and the others have no known cause. The sample contains some 45,000 clones, approximately 80% of them found a single time. Of the sample, 3% to 4% is held by the ten largest clones. The time point label here, explained by the study, means: peripheral blood before pembrolizumab. This specimen was PBMCs, taken before pembrolizumab treatment. Receptors originate from an adult with mismatch repair-deficient cancer.

The J gene is TRBJ2-5, the V gene TRBV7-9; D gene ambiguous. Trimming cost V 6 bases and J 4 bases, with 12 bases left between them. Germline V CDR1 and CDR2: SEHNR, FQNEAQ (reference sequence). CDR3 length: 13 amino acids. The CDR3 reads CASRPRDRETQYF. In DNA, the CDR3 is TGTGCCAGCAGACCCCGCGACCGAGAGACCCAGTACTTC.

Details on this clone: The same CDR3 is also encoded by other DNA sequences in this sample. The CDR3 DNA sequence: TGTGCCACCAGCAGAGAGGAGGGGGACGGCTACACCTTC. This encodes CATSREEGDGYTF. The chain uses TRBV15 and TRBJ1-2, with a possible D match to TRBD1 (6 bases). Between the trimmed V and J ends, which lost 0 bases and 8 bases, there was a span of 10 bases. Germline V gene sequence: CDR1 LNHNV, CDR2 YYDKDF (reference sequence). The CDR3 has 13 amino acids. The variable domain in full, completed from reference TRBV15 and TRBJ1-2, reads DAMVIQNPRYQVTQFGKPVTLSCSQTLNHNVMYWYQQKSSQAPKLLFHYYDKDFNNEADTPDNFQSRRPNTSFCFLDIRSPGLGDTAMYLCATSREEGDGYTFGSGTRLTVV.

This sequence joins TRBV28 and TRBJ2-5, with 7 bases matching TRBD1. With the DNA end fitting TRBJ2-7 better, the J assignment may be wrong. Germline CDR1 is MDHEN and CDR2 is SYDVKM. CDR3 length: 14 residues. DNA of the CDR3: TGTGCCAGCAGTTCTACACAGGGGACCTACGAGCAGTACTTC. Amino acids: CASSSTQGTYEQYF.

This rearrangement joins TRBV11-1 to TRBJ2-6, with D perhaps TRBD1 or TRBD2 (5 bases each). CDR1 and CDR2 (germline): SGHAT, FQDESV (reference sequence). V was cut by 5 bases and J by 3 bases, with 14 bases left in between. The length of the CDR3 is 16 residues. CDR3 amino acids: CASSPRRGVGANVLTF. CDR3 nucleotides: TGTGCCAGCAGCCCACGAAGGGGAGTTGGGGCCAACGTCCTGACTTTC.

This CDR3 is CASSLGEGQPLRGYTF. In DNA, the CDR3 is TGTGCCAGCAGCTTAGGGGAGGGACAGCCCCTTCGTGGCTACACCTTC. The J gene is TRBJ1-2, the V gene TRBV13; 7 nucleotides match TRBD1. Germline V CDR1 and CDR2: PRHDT, FYEKMQ (reference sequence). Unmatched junction bases numbered 11, after V lost 0 bases and J lost 7 bases. This CDR3 contains 16 residues. Combining the CDR3 with reference TRBV13 and TRBJ1-2 gives the whole variable domain AAGVIQSPRHLIKEKRETATLKCYPIPRHDTVYWYQQGPGQDPQFLISFYEKMQSDKGSIPDRFSAQQFSDYHSELNMSSLELGDSALYFCASSLGEGQPLRGYTFGSGTRLTVV.

The genes are TRBV18 and TRBJ2-5; D not certain. The V and J ends lost 2 bases and 0 bases respectively, with 7 bases between them. Germline values: CDR1 KGHSH, CDR2 LQKENI. The CDR3 runs 14 residues. The CDR3 coding sequence is TGTGCCAGCTCACCAAGGTCAGACCAAGAGACCCAGTACTTC. This encodes CASSPRSDQETQYF.

The chain combines TRBV21-1 with TRBJ2-3; no DNA check was done on the table's D call, TRBD2. TRBV21-1 is flagged as a pseudogene. CDR3 length equals 15 residues. CDR3 in amino acids: CASSKDQRDTDTQYF. The CDR3 DNA reads as TGTGCCAGCAGCAAAGATCAGCGGGACACAGATACGCAGTATTTT.

V gene TRBV30 combines with J gene TRBJ2-2; D possibly uses TRBD1 or TRBD2 (5 bases each). Germline-derived CDR1 and CDR2 are GTSNPN and SVGIG (reference sequence). CDR3 length: 14 residues. The ends were cut back, 4 bases at V and 2 bases at J, with 11 bases in the middle. CDR3 protein: CAWKQGVNTGELFF. For the CDR3, the DNA is TGTGCCTGGAAGCAGGGAGTAAACACCGGGGAGCTGTTTTTT.

This rearrangement joins TRBV13 to TRBJ2-5; D is perhaps TRBD1 (6 bases). Germline CDR1 and CDR2: PRHDT and FYEKMQ (reference sequence). This CDR3 region has 15 residues. V lost 2 bases and J lost 4, with 14 bases in between. CDR3 amino acids: CASSLRGISTETQYF. Written as DNA, the CDR3 is TGTGCCAGCAGCTTAAGGGGGATTTCGACAGAGACCCAGTACTTC.

CDR3 sequence: CASSHGTANTEAFF. The CDR3 bases are TGTGCCAGCAGTCATGGGACAGCTAACACTGAAGCTTTCTTT. The chain carries TRBV6-6 and TRBJ1-1; 7 bases line up with TRBD1. Germline V gives CDR1 MNHNY, CDR2 SVGAGI (reference sequence). The junction had 5 bases not matched to a gene; V was cut back by 5 bases and J by 2 bases. The CDR3 covers 14 residues.